The 3 T cell receptor beta chains presented below share a single source sample, sequenced in a study of post-analysis software for immune sequencing data. TCR beta libraries were prepared from cDNA with unique molecular identifiers. TCRdb independently ran MiXCR on the PCR reads; one entry per CDR3 protein. The sample shows some 800,000 distinct CDR3 sequences, around 45% of them seen only once. Notes on the study in general: About five TRBV segments, including TRBV5-6, TRBV5-1 and TRBV20-1, were more frequent in patients than controls.

Antigens for these TCRs are unknown. The material sequenced was blood. The source is a girl aged 10-17 years with multiple sclerosis.

The gene calls are TRBV25-1 and TRBJ2-2; D may match TRBD1 or TRBD2 (5 bases each). Germline V gives CDR1 MGHDK, CDR2 SYGVNS. Trimming pared 6 bases from V and 4 bases from J, leaving 15 bases between. This CDR3 comprises 15 residues. The CDR3 sequence is CASSDLGTLTGELFF. In nucleotides, the CDR3 is TGTGCCAGCAGCGATCTCGGGACCCTCACCGGGGAGCTGTTTTTT.

This clonotype was found a few times. The V gene is TRBV12-3 or TRBV12-4, the J gene TRBJ2-3, with 11 nucleotides matching TRBD2. The CDR3 has 16 residues. J lost 6 bases, V lost 5 bases, and 10 bases had no gene match. The CDR3 sequence: CASSPVLAGGEDTQYF. CDR3 sequence (DNA): TGTGCCAGCAGTCCCGTTCTAGCGGGGGGTGAGGATACGCAGTATTTT.

As concerns this clonotype: One end of the junction varies from germline; a read error may be responsible. This rearrangement joins TRBV13 to TRBJ2-1, with D perhaps given as TRBD1 or TRBD2 (5 bases each). CDR3 size: 11 residues. Germline V gene lookup returns CDR1 PRHDT and CDR2 FYEKMQ (reference sequence). CDR3 sequence reads: CASNARGEQCF. The CDR3 coding sequence is TGTGCCAGCAACGCGAGGGGCGAGCAGTGCTTC.